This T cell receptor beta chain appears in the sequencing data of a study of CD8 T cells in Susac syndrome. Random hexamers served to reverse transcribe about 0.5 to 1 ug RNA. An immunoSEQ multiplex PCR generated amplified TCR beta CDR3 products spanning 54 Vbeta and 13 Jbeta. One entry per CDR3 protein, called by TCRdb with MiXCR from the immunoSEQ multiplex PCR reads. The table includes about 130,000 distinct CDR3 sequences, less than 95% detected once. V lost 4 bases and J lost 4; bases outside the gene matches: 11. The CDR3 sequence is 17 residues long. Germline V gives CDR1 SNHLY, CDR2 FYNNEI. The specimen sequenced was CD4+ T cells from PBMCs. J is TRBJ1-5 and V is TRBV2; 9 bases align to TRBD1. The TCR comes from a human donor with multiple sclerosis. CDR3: CASSVRTGEGSNQPQHF. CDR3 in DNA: TGTGCCAGCAGTGTCCGGACAGGGGAAGGATCAAATCAGCCCCAGCATTTT. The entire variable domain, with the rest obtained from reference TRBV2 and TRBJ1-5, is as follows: EPEVTQTPSHQVTQMGQEVILRCVPISNHLYFYWYRQILGQKVEFLVSFYNNEISEKSEIFDDQFSVERPDGSNFTLKIRSTKLEDSAMYFCASSVRTGEGSNQPQHFGDGTRLSIL.